Listed below are T cell receptor beta chains from one sample, sequenced in a study of graft-versus-host responses after intestinal transplantation. Produced via immunoSEQ multiplex PCR; TCRdb's table is partial and in-frame only. The sample holds approximately 16,000 clones, approximately 70% seen once. This specimen was ileum tissue, taken around 720 days after intestinal transplantation. The receptors originated from a human patient who received an intestinal transplant, so some T cells may come from the graft donor. Each CDR3 is given with its conserved first and last residue. A D gene is named only where the DNA matches it firmly. Part of the rows lack a size; the others show once, few, many or a class for expanded clones.

NA | TRBJ1-2 | NA | TRBV6-4 | TGTGCCAGCAGAGCCCGGGACACTATTATGGGCTACACCTTC | CASRARDTIMGYTF
NA | TRBJ2-7 | TRBD2 | TRBV5-4 | TGTGCCAGCAGTCAAACTAGCGTCGCCTACGAGCAGTACTTC | CASSQTSVAYEQYF
NA | TRBJ1-1 | TRBD1 | TRBV11-2 | TGTGCCAGCAGCCGAGGGGGCTTGAACACTGAAGCTTTCTTT | CASSRGGLNTEAFF
NA | TRBJ2-7 | NA | TRBV7-8 | TGTGCCAGCAGCTCGCCTTACAGCGTTTCCTACGAGCAGTACTTC | CASSSPYSVSYEQYF
NA | TRBJ2-3 | NA | TRBV29-1 | TGCAGCGTTGGGGGAGGCACGGTAACCACAGATACGCAGTATTTT | CSVGGGTVTTDTQYF
NA | TRBJ2-2 | NA | TRBV30 | TGTGCCTGGAGTGTACTCAACACCGGGGAGCTGTTTTTT | CAWSVLNTGELFF
NA | TRBJ1-1 | NA | TRBV7-9 | TGTGCCAGCAGCTTATCACAGGAGACTGAAGCTTTCTTT | CASSLSQETEAFF
NA | TRBJ1-2 | NA | TRBV5-1 | TGCGCCAGCAGCTGGGCGACAGAGAACTATGGCTACACCTTC | CASSWATENYGYTF
NA | TRBJ2-7 | NA | TRBV28 | TGTGCCAGCAGTTTGCCTGATGGGACTCTAGAAAACGAGCAGTACTTC | CASSLPDGTLENEQYF
NA | TRBJ2-7 | NA | TRBV9 | TGTGCCAGCAGCGTCGGCTCTTACTCCTACGAGCAGTACTTC | CASSVGSYSYEQYF
NA | TRBJ1-5 | NA | TRBV6-5 | TGTGCCAGCGCTGACGAGATAAACCAGCCCCAGCATTTT | CASADEINQPQHF
NA | TRBJ2-3 | TRBD2 | TRBV2 | TGTGCCAGCAGCACTACTAGCGGGAGCTCAGATACGCAGTATTTT | CASSTTSGSSDTQYF
NA | TRBJ2-3 | NA | TRBV11-3 | TGTGCCAGCAGCTTAGTAGGTCGCAGCGGGCCTAGAGGAGATACGCAGTATTTT | CASSLVGRSGPRGDTQYF
NA | TRBJ1-6 | NA | TRBV7-2 | TGTGCCAGCAGCTTACTGGGGATTTCACCCCTCCACTTC | CASSLLGISPLHF
NA | TRBJ2-2 | NA | TRBV10-1 | TGCGCCAGCAGTAAGGAGTCGCTTGGCACCGGGGAGCTGTTTTTT | CASSKESLGTGELFF
NA | TRBJ1-2 | TRBD1 | TRBV10-2 | TGCGCCAGCAGCGACACAGGGGCGGGCTATGGCTACACCTTC | CASSDTGAGYGYTF
once | TRBJ2-7 | NA | TRBV28 | TGTGCCAGCAGTTTACGGCAGGTGAGCTCCTACGAGCAGTACTTC | CASSLRQVSSYEQYF
NA | TRBJ2-3 | TRBD2 | TRBV2 | TGTGCCAGCAGCTCACTAGCGCCTAGCACAGATACGCAGTATTTT | CASSSLAPSTDTQYF
NA | TRBJ1-5 | NA | TRBV6-6 | TGTGCCAGCAGTGCCTACAGGGAGCAGCCCCAGCATTTT | CASSAYREQPQHF
NA | TRBJ1-3 | NA | TRBV19 | TGTGCCAGTAGAACACACAAGAGCTCTGGAAACACCATATATTTT | CASRTHKSSGNTIYF
NA | TRBJ1-6 | NA | TRBV7-2 | TGTGCCAGCAGCTTAGGCTCGGGGGGAGATTCACCCCTCCACTTT | CASSLGSGGDSPLHF
few | TRBJ1-6 | TRBD1 | TRBV4-3 | TGCGCCAGCAGCCCGGGACAGGGGCTTTCACCCCTCCACTTT | CASSPGQGLSPLHF
NA | TRBJ2-7 | NA | TRBV7-2 | TGTGCCAGCAGCTGGCTAGCCTACGAGCAGTACTTC | CASSWLAYEQYF
NA | TRBJ2-7 | TRBD2 | TRBV4-3 | TGCGCCAGCAGCCAAGTCGCCACTAGCGGGAAACCCTACGAGCAGTACTTC | CASSQVATSGKPYEQYF
NA | TRBJ2-5 | TRBD2 | TRBV25-1 | TGTGCCAGCAGTGGGACTAGTAAAGAGACCCAGTACTTC | CASSGTSKETQYF
NA | TRBJ2-3 | NA | TRBV18 | TGTGCCAGCTCACCAGGGCGGGCCACAGATACGCAGTATTTT | CASSPGRATDTQYF
NA | TRBJ2-6 | NA | TRBV10-2 | TGCGCCACCGACCCCGGGACGGCTGGGGCCAACGTCCTGACTTTC | CATDPGTAGANVLTF
NA | TRBJ1-2 | NA | TRBV5-1 | TGCGCCAGCAGCTTGGAGGGCCGGGGAGACACCTTC | CASSLEGRGDTF
medium-sized | TRBJ1-2 | TRBD1 | TRBV6-1 | TGTGCCAGCAGTGAAGCCGGGACAGGGGGCTATGGCTACACCTTC | CASSEAGTGGYGYTF
once | TRBJ2-1 | NA | TRBV11-2 | TGTGCCAGCAGCCCCCGGAGCCTCTTAACGGTTGAGCAGTTCTTC | CASSPRSLLTVEQFF
NA | TRBJ2-3 | NA | TRBV5-6 | TGTGCCAGCAGCACTTCCCTCACAGATACGCAGTATTTT | CASSTSLTDTQYF
NA | TRBJ2-5 | TRBD2 | TRBV19 | TGTGCCAGTACCCCGAGACTAGCGGGAGAGGGGTCGCAAGAGACCCAGTACTTC | CASTPRLAGEGSQETQYF
once | TRBJ1-1 | NA | TRBV29-1 | TGCAGCGTTATGTGGAGTATGAACACTGAAGCTTTCTTT | CSVMWSMNTEAFF
once | TRBJ1-3 | TRBD1 | TRBV5-1 | TGCGCCAGCAGCCAAACCCAGGGGGCTAACACCATATATTTT | CASSQTQGANTIYF
NA | TRBJ1-2 | NA | TRBV15 | TGTGCCACCAGCGAGGCAGAGTCTAACTATGGCTACACCTTC | CATSEAESNYGYTF
NA | TRBJ2-3 | NA | TRBV5-1 | TGCGCCAGCAGCTTGGAGGGCGCTGCCACAGATACGCAGTATTTT | CASSLEGAATDTQYF
NA | TRBJ1-2 | TRBD1 | TRBV5-1 | TGCGCCAGCAGCGCCCAGGGACAGGTGGGCTCCTATGGCTACACCTTC | CASSAQGQVGSYGYTF
once | TRBJ2-7 | NA | TRBV30 | TGTGCCTGGACCCCCTCCCCGGGACACCACTACGAGCAGTACTTC | CAWTPSPGHHYEQYF
NA | TRBJ1-1 | NA | TRBV5-6 | TGTGCCAGCAGTTTGGCGAGGGCCTACACTGAAGCTTTCTTT | CASSLARAYTEAFF
NA | TRBJ2-7 | TRBD2 | TRBV7-2 | TGTGCCAGCAGCTTAAGCCGGGGGGGGCCCTACGAGCAGTACTTC | CASSLSRGGPYEQYF
few | TRBJ1-1 | TRBD1 | TRBV7-9 | TGTGCCAGCAGCCCAGGACAGGGAGGCTGGAGAACTTTCTTT | CASSPGQGGWRTFF
NA | TRBJ1-2 | NA | TRBV6-5 | TGTGCCAGCAGTTACATGGAGGGAAAAGGCTACACCTTC | CASSYMEGKGYTF
NA | TRBJ1-1 | NA | TRBV5-1 | TGCGCCAGCAGCTTGTTTGGGGGGAACACTGAAGCTTTCTTT | CASSLFGGNTEAFF
NA | TRBJ2-7 | TRBD1 | TRBV5-6 | TGTGCCAGCAGGCCTACAGGGGGCGGCGAGCAGTACTTC | CASRPTGGGEQYF
NA | TRBJ2-2 | NA | TRBV12-5 | TGTGCTAGTGGTTTGTTAATAACCCGGGACACCGGGGAGCTGTTTTTT | CASGLLITRDTGELFF
NA | TRBJ1-1 | NA | TRBV6-5 | TGTGCCAGCAGTCGAGGCGGGACTGAAGCTTTCTTT | CASSRGGTEAFF
NA | TRBJ2-6 | TRBD2 | TRBV6-4 | TGTGCCAGCAGTGACTCTAGCGGGGGGGCCAACGTCCTGACTTTC | CASSDSSGGANVLTF
NA | TRBJ2-1 | TRBD2 | TRBV6-1 | TGTGCCAGCAGTGAGTTCGGACTAGCGGCATACAATGAGCAGTTCTTC | CASSEFGLAAYNEQFF
NA | TRBJ1-1 | NA | TRBV2 | TGTGCCAGCAGTGAAGGGTGGCCCCGGGGGGAGGACACTGAAGCTTTCTTT | CASSEGWPRGEDTEAFF
NA | TRBJ2-3 | NA | TRBV19 | TGTGCCAGTAGTACGGGGGGCCTCACAGATACGCAGTATTTT | CASSTGGLTDTQYF
medium-sized | TRBJ2-7 | TRBD2 | TRBV18 | TGTGCCAGCTCACCAAGACTAGCGGACTACGAGCAGTACTTC | CASSPRLADYEQYF
NA | TRBJ2-5 | NA | TRBV18 | TGTGCCAGCTCAGCATACAGGACGGGAGAGACCCAGTACTTC | CASSAYRTGETQYF
NA | TRBJ2-2 | NA | TRBV29-1 | TGCAGCGTCCGGAAGGGAGGGGAGCTGTTTTTT | CSVRKGGELFF
few | TRBJ2-7 | NA | TRBV6-5 | TGTGCCAGCAGCTCGGGAGCGGACTACTACGAGCAGTACTTC | CASSSGADYYEQYF
few | TRBJ1-1 | TRBD1 | TRBV29-1 | TGCAGCGTTGATACAGGGGTGAACACTGAAGCTTTCTTT | CSVDTGVNTEAFF
few | TRBJ2-5 | TRBD1 | TRBV5-4 | TGTGCCAGCAGCCCCCGGACAGGGGGAGAGACCCAGTACTTC | CASSPRTGGETQYF
NA | TRBJ1-1 | TRBD1 | TRBV15 | TGTGCCACCAGCAGAGGACAGGGGGCAAGGACGAACACTGAAGCTTTCTTT | CATSRGQGARTNTEAFF
once | TRBJ2-6 | NA | TRBV14 | TGTGCCAGCAGCGCAAGGGGGGGCGGCTCTGGGGCCAACGTCCTGACTTTC | CASSARGGGSGANVLTF
NA | TRBJ1-3 | NA | TRBV6-1 | TGTGCCAGCAGTGGCCGGGGATGGGGGGACACCATATATTTT | CASSGRGWGDTIYF
NA | TRBJ1-6 | TRBD1 | TRBV6-1 | TGTGCCAGCAGTGCCGGGACAGGGGGCTCTATCTCCTATAATTCACCCCTCCACTTT | CASSAGTGGSISYNSPLHF